This T cell receptor beta chain was obtained from a study of T cells in Graves' hyperthyroidism and ophthalmopathy (dated by TCRdb to between 2019 and 2020). Study-level background: Peripheral blood was collected at initial diagnosis, before any treatment. A discovery cohort of about 100 patients, 43 with Graves' ophthalmopathy and 57 with stable Graves' hyperthyroidism, was used to find distinguishing TCR V-J signatures. Prospective prediction of ophthalmopathy was tested in an independent validation cohort consisting of some 18 hyperthyroidism patients and more than 15 patients who later progressed to ophthalmopathy. The roughly 99 discovery patients were divided at random into training and test sets in a 7:3 ratio. Thyroid tissue and blood T-cell repertoires from about six Graves' hyperthyroidism patients were also compared in the study. Following sampling, methimazole starting at 30 mg daily was given to hyperthyroidism patients, and high-dose intravenous methylprednisolone was given to ophthalmopathy patients. The paper reports TCR Vbeta CDR3 sequencing of 135 peripheral blood samples: under 45 ophthalmopathy, under 80 hyperthyroidism and around 17 progressor patients. Overall study results and their limits: No statistical method was used to fix the sample size in advance, and group allocation was not hidden from the investigators. A 13 V-J signature model separated ophthalmopathy from stable hyperthyroidism, with around 88% sensitivity and 81.08% specificity in cross-validation and 80%/75% in testing. Most expanded thyroid clonotypes (frequency above 0.001) were also found in blood, which suggests that blood repertoires may mirror thyroid immune responses. During validation, the model predicted progression to ophthalmopathy a median of about 6.5 months ahead of onset, with 60% to 71% sensitivity and roughly 75% specificity.

In the ophthalmopathy patients, disease was moderately to severely active, with a Clinical Activity Score of 3 or more, a NOSPECS grade of 4 or more, and a duration of less than 3 months. The study excluded patients with uncontrolled infections, other autoimmune diseases, pregnancy or lactation. Clinical symptoms, serum thyroxine and TRAb, thyroid ultrasound, and orbital computed tomography formed the basis for the diagnoses. PBMCs were separated from about 10 ml of fresh peripheral blood using Ficoll-Paque density gradient centrifugation. Total RNA was extracted using Trizol reagent, and RNA quality was assessed on an Agilent 2100 Bioanalyzer. This clonotype has a count of ten or more. This receptor's antigen is unknown. Base qualities are not recorded, but no much larger clone differs from it by a single base. Amplification of TCR beta CDR3 regions was carried out from RNA transcripts. The first round of RT-PCR for the TCR CDR3 was performed with the HTBI primer set and the Qiagen OneStep RT-PCR kit. Libraries were constructed in a second round of multiplex PCR, after which size selection and purification were performed. The libraries were sequenced on an Illumina HiSeq2000 using paired-end 100 bp reads. On the authors' methods: SOAPnuke was used to process the raw data, removing reads that contained adapters or uncalled bases, had a mean Phred below 15, or lacked an exact match to the constant primer or identifier. COPE v1.2.5 was used to merge the high-quality paired reads, and each unique nucleotide sequence was defined as a clonotype. Clonotypes were aligned to IMGT TRBV, TRBD and TRBJ reference segments using MiTCR v1.1. Analysis was restricted to V-J combinations with a frequency above 0.0001, which covered roughly 99% of repertoires. A TCS score was defined as the ratio of F50 (clonal expansion) to E x V (chaos), with BLOSUM62-based TCRdist applied between CDR3 peptides within each V-J. Welch's t-statistics and random forest reduced around 550 V-J features to about 13, which were used in a naive Bayes classifier (R e1071). Through fastp at Q25 and MiXCR, TCRdb rebuilt clones from the public reads, retaining in-frame beta chains. Duplicate CDR3 protein sequences are folded into a single record with the most common DNA and genes. The V and J calls reflect TCRdb's pipeline rather than the authors' work. This sample holds about 410,000 distinct CDR3 sequences; more than 12% were observed only once. The biggest ten clones account for about 18% of the sample.

The germline V gene provides CDR1 KGHSH and CDR2 LQKENI. The CDR3 holds 16 amino acids from the cysteine to the phenylalanine. CDR3 DNA is the only sequence kept; it has 48 bases, read in frame from the first base. Trimmed from V: 4 bases; trimmed from J: 5 bases; junction bases lacking a gene match: 6. The chain uses TRBV18 and TRBJ2-3; 13 central nucleotides agree with TRBD2. The source of this sequence is a woman aged 25 to 39 with Graves' ophthalmopathy. The sequenced sample was blood. The CDR3 protein is CASSLLGLAGEDTQYF. The sequenced DNA: TGTGCCAGCTCACTTCTCGGACTAGCGGGGGAAGATACGCAGTATTTT.